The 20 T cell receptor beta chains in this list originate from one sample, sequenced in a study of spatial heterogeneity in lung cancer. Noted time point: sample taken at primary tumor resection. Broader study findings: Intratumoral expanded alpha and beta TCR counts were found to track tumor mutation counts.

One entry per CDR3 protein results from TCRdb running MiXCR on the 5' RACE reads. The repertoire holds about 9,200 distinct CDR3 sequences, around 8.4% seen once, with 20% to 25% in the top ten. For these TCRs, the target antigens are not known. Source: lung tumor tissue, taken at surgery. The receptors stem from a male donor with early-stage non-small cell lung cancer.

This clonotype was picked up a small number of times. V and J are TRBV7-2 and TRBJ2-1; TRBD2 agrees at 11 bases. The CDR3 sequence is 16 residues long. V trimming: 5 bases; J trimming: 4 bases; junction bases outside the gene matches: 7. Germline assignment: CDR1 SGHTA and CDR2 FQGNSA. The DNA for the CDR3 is TGTGCCAGCAGCGAACTAGCGGGAGTTCTTTACAATGAGCAGTTCTTC. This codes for CASSELAGVLYNEQFF. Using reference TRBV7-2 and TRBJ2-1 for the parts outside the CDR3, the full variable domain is GAGVSQSPSNKVTEKGKDVELRCDPISGHTALYWYRQSLGQGLEFLIYFQGNSAPDKSGLPSDRFSAERTGGSVSTLTIQRTQQEDSAVYLCASSELAGVLYNEQFFGPGTRLTVL.

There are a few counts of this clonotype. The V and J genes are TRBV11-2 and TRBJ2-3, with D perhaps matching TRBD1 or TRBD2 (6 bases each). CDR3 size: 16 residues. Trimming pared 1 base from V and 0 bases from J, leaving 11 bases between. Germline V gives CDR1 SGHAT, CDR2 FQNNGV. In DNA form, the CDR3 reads TGTGCCAGCAGCTTAGGTTGGGGGGCGAGCACAGATACGCAGTATTTT. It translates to CASSLGWGASTDTQYF. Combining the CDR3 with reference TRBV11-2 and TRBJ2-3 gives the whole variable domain EAGVAQSPRYKIIEKRQSVAFWCNPISGHATLYWYQQILGQGPKLLIQFQNNGVVDDSQLPKDRFSAERLKGVDSTLKIQPAKLEDSAVYLCASSLGWGASTDTQYFGPGTRLTVL.

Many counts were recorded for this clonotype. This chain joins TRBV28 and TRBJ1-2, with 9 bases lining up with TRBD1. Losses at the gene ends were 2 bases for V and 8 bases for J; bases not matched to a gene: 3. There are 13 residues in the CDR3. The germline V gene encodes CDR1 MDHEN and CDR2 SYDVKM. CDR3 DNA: TGTGCCAGCAGTTTAAGGACAGGGGAAGGCTACACCTTC. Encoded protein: CASSLRTGEGYTF.

CDR3 in DNA: TGCGCCAGCAGCTTGGCGTCATCACACTACGAGCAGTACTTC. Translated, it gives CASSLASSHYEQYF. The chain combines TRBV5-1 with TRBJ2-7; no firm D call. This CDR3 region has 14 residues. Germline CDR1 SGHRS, CDR2 YFSETQ. V was shortened by 0 bases and J by 3 bases, with 10 bases between the two germline ends. Variable domain in full (rest from reference TRBV5-1 and TRBJ2-7): KAGVTQTPRYLIKTRGQQVTLSCSPISGHRSVSWYQQTPGQGLQFLFEYFSETQRNKGNFPGRFSGRQFSNSRSEMNVSTLELGDSALYLCASSLASSHYEQYFGPGTRLTVT.

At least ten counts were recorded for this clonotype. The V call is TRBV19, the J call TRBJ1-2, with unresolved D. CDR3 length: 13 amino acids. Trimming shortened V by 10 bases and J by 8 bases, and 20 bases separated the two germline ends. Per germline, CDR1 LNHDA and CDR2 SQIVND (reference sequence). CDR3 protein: CATRSEGRGGYTF. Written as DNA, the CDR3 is TGTGCCACACGCTCTGAAGGGCGCGGGGGCTACACCTTC.

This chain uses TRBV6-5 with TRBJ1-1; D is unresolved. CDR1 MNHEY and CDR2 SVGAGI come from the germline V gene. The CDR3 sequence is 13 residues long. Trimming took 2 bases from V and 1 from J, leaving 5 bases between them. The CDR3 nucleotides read TGTGCCAGCAGTTACGATGGGAACACTGAAGCTTTCTTT. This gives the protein CASSYDGNTEAFF.

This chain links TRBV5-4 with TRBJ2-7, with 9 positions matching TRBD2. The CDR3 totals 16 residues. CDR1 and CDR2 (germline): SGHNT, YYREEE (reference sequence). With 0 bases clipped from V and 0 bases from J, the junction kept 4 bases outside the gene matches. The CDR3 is CASSLGLAGSSYEQYF. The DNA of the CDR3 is TGTGCCAGCAGCTTGGGGCTAGCGGGATCCTCCTACGAGCAGTACTTC.

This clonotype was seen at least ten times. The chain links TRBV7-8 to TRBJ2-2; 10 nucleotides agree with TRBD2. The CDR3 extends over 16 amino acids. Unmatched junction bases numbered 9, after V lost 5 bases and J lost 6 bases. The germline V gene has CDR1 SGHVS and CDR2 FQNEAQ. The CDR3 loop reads CASSPPSGGAAGELFF. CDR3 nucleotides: TGTGCCAGCAGCCCTCCAAGCGGGGGGGCCGCCGGGGAGCTGTTTTTT.

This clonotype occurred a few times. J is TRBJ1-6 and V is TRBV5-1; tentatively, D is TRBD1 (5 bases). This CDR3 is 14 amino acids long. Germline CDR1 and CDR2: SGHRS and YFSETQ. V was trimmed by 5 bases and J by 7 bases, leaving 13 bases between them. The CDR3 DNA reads TGCGCCAGCAGTGGGGGACCCACAAATTCACCCCTCCACTTT. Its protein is CASSGGPTNSPLHF.

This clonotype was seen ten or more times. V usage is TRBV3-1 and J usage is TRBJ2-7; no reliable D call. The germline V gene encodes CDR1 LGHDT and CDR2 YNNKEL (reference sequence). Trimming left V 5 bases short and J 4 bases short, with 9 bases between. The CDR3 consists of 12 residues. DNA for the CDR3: TGTGCCAGCAGCTTACTGGGATACGAGCAGTACTTC. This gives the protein CASSLLGYEQYF.

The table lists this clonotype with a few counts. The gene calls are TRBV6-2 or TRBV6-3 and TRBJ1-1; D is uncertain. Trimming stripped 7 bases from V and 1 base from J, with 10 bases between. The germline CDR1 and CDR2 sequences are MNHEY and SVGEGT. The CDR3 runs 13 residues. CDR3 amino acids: CASIGLPNTEAFF. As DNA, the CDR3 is TGTGCCAGCATCGGGCTCCCGAACACTGAAGCTTTCTTT.

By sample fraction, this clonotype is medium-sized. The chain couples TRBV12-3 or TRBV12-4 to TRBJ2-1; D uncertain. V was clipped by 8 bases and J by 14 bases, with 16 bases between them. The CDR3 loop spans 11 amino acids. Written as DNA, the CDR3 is TGTGCCAGCTGGGGTCTCCCCTGTGAGTTCTTC. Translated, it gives CASWGLPCEFF.

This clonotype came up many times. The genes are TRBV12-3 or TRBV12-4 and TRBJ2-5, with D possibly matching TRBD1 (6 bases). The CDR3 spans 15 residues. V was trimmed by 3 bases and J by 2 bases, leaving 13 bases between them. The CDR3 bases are TGTGCCAGCAGTTTTCCCAAACAGGGACAAGAGACCCAGTACTTC. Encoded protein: CASSFPKQGQETQYF.

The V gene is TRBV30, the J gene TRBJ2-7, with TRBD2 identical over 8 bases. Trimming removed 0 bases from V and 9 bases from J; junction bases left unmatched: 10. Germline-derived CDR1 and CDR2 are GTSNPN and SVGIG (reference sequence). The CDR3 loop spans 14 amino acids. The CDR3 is CAWSVPAGDNGQYF. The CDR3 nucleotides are TGTGCCTGGAGTGTACCAGCGGGAGATAACGGGCAGTACTTC.

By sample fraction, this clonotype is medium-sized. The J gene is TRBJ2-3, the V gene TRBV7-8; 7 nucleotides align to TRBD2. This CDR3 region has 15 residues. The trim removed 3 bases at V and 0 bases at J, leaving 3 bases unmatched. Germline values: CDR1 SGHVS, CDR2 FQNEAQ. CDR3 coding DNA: TGTGCCAGCAGCTTTGCGGGAGAGAGCACAGATACGCAGTATTTT. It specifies CASSFAGESTDTQYF.

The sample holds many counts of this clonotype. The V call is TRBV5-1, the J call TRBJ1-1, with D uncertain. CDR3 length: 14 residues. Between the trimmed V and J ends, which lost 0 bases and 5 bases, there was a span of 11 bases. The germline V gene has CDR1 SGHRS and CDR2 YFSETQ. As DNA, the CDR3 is TGCGCCAGCAGCTTGGTCGATATCGGAACTGAAGCTTTCTTT. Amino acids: CASSLVDIGTEAFF.

CDR3 nucleotides: TGCAGCGTAAACTATGGCTACACCTTC. It specifies CSVNYGYTF. The chain combines TRBV29-1 with TRBJ1-2; D not resolved. V was pared by 6 bases and J by 2 bases, with 1 base between. Germline V gene lookup returns CDR1 SQVTM and CDR2 ANQGSEA. This CDR3 comprises 9 residues.

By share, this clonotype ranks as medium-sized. This chain's CDR3 is CASSHPAAGEKLFF. The DNA for the CDR3 is TGTGCCAGCAGCCACCCAGCGGCAGGTGAAAAACTGTTTTTT. The chain employs TRBV2 and TRBJ1-4; D is uncertain. CDR1 is SNHLY, CDR2 FYNNEI, per germline. The CDR3 totals 14 residues. The ends were cut back, 6 bases at V and 7 bases at J, with 15 bases in the middle.

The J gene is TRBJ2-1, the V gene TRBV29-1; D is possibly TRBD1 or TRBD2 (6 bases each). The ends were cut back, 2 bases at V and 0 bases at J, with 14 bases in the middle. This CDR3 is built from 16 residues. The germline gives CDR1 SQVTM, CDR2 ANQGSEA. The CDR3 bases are TGCAGCGTTGAACTGGGGGGCAGTTCCTCCTACAATGAGCAGTTCTTC. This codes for CSVELGGSSSYNEQFF.

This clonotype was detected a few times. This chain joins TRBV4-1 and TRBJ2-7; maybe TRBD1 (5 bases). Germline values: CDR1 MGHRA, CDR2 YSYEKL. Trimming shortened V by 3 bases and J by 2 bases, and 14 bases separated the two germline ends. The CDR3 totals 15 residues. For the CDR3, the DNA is TGCGCCAGCAGCCAGGTTACGACAGCCCCCTACGAGCAGTACTTC. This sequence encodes CASSQVTTAPYEQYF.